The source of this TCR beta chain is a study of CD8 T cells in Susac syndrome. The multiple sclerosis controls, all treatment-naive patients, had relapsing-remitting disease that was stable or active. A quantity of 0.5 to 1 ug RNA underwent reverse transcription using random hexamers. TCR beta CDR3 was amplified by immunoSEQ covering 54 Vbeta and 13 Jbeta. TCRdb independently ran MiXCR on the immunoSEQ multiplex PCR reads; one entry per CDR3 protein. The sample contains about 200,000 distinct CDR3 sequences, around 90% of which appear only once. CDR3 length: 12 residues. The germline gives CDR1 SGDLS, CDR2 YYNGEE. V gave up 4 bases and J gave up 8 bases, with 10 bases separating them.

The sequenced material came from CD8+ T cells from PBMCs. This chain uses TRBV9 with TRBJ2-1, with D possibly being TRBD2 (5 bases). This receptor was taken from a human donor with multiple sclerosis. DNA for the CDR3: TGTGCCAGCAGCCCCCTGAGGGATGAGCAGTTCTTC. It specifies CASSPLRDEQFF. The complete variable domain, with remaining parts taken from reference TRBV9 and TRBJ2-1, reads DSGVTQTPKHLITATGQRVTLRCSPRSGDLSVYWYQQSLDQGLQFLIQYYNGEERAKGNILERFSAQQFPDLHSELNLSSLELGDSALYFCASSPLRDEQFFGPGTRLTVL.